The 25 T cell receptor beta chains below were found in one sample sequenced in a study of technical replicates of blood from a handful of donors. Libraries were prepared by immunoSEQ multiplex PCR; TCRdb keeps only in-frame clonotypes and omits some of them. This sample has 75,000 to 85,000 clones, with 70% to 90% found just once. The source material was PBMCs. These receptors all come from a human donor in good health. Some clones in this sample may be carry-over from other donors' samples.

Worth noting for this clone: Additional DNA sequences in this sample encode the identical CDR3. The chain is built from TRBV5-1 and TRBJ2-5, with unresolved D. The CDR3 extends over 13 amino acids. The V end was cut by 0 bases, the J end by 4 bases, with 7 bases between. Germline V lookup: CDR1 SGHRS, CDR2 YFSETQ. CDR3 DNA sequence: TGCGCCAGCAGCTTGGGAGGTACAGAGACCCAGTACTTC. Amino acid sequence: CASSLGGTETQYF.

This clone was picked up one time. The rearrangement uses TRBV6-6 and TRBJ1-5; 10 bases line up with TRBD1. From germline, CDR1 is MNHNY and CDR2 SVGAGI (reference sequence). The V gene end was trimmed by 5 bases and the J gene end by 2 bases; junction bases not matched to a gene: 6. The CDR3 spans 16 residues. CDR3 nucleotides: TGTGCCAGCAGTCTATCCGGGACAGGGGGCAATCAGCCCCAGCATTTT. Translated: CASSLSGTGGNQPQHF.

This chain links TRBV5-1 with TRBJ2-7; 14 bases fit TRBD2. V lost 3 bases and J lost 7; bases outside the gene matches: 6. This CDR3 contains 15 residues. Per the germline V gene, CDR1 is SGHRS and CDR2 is YFSETQ. This CDR3 is CASSWGTSGGLEQYF. The DNA for the CDR3 is TGCGCCAGCAGCTGGGGGACTAGCGGGGGTCTGGAGCAGTACTTC.

The rearrangement links TRBV4-1 to TRBJ2-3; D is unclear. Per the germline V gene, CDR1 is MGHRA and CDR2 is YSYEKL. V was trimmed by 3 bases and J by 5 bases, leaving 9 bases between them. The CDR3 spans 13 residues. The CDR3 bases are TGCGCCAGCAGCCAGGAGTTTGGAGATACGCAGTATTTT. Protein sequence: CASSQEFGDTQYF.

The gene calls are TRBV6-5 and TRBJ2-5, with 7 bases identical to TRBD2. The ends lost 8 bases at V and 5 bases at J; junction bases unmatched: 8. Germline values: CDR1 MNHEY, CDR2 SVGAGI. This CDR3 contains 13 residues. The CDR3 bases are TGTGCCAGCTGCGCTAGCGGTAGGGAGACCCAGTACTTC. Residues: CASCASGRETQYF.

This sequence joins TRBV9 and TRBJ2-1; 9 bases are shared with TRBD2. Germline CDR1 is SGDLS and CDR2 is YYNGEE. CDR3 length: 16 amino acids. V shed 0 bases, J shed 9 bases, and the junction held 10 bases outside the gene matches. The CDR3 bases are TGTGCCAGCAGCGTAGGAGCTCGCGGGAGGGATGGTGAGCAGTTCTTC. This gives the protein CASSVGARGRDGEQFF.

J is TRBJ2-5 and V is TRBV4-1; 7 bases are a match to TRBD2. The CDR3 extends over 13 amino acids. CDR1 and CDR2 (germline): MGHRA, YSYEKL. The V segment lost 2 bases and the J segment 7 bases; nucleotides outside the gene matches: 4. The CDR3 protein is CASSQSGRGTQYF. The CDR3 nucleotides read TGCGCCAGCAGCCAATCGGGGAGGGGGACCCAGTACTTC.

This clone was seen a few times. This chain uses TRBV9 with TRBJ2-1; possible D gene TRBD2, 5 bases. The V gene's germline CDR1 is SGDLS and CDR2 YYNGEE. With 0 bases removed from V and 6 bases from J, the gap between germline ends came to 7 bases. The CDR3 runs to 13 residues. CDR3 region: CASSVGLANEQFF. The CDR3 DNA sequence: TGTGCCAGCAGCGTAGGGCTAGCCAATGAGCAGTTCTTC. Drawing the rest from reference TRBV9 and TRBJ2-1, the complete variable domain is DSGVTQTPKHLITATGQRVTLRCSPRSGDLSVYWYQQSLDQGLQFLIQYYNGEERAKGNILERFSAQQFPDLHSELNLSSLELGDSALYFCASSVGLANEQFFGPGTRLTVL.

The table lists this clone with a few counts. This chain uses TRBV10-3 with TRBJ1-1; D is undetermined. The V gene lost 0 bases and the J gene lost 7 bases, with 12 bases spanning the gap. The length of the CDR3 is 14 residues. Germline V gene lookup returns CDR1 ENHRY and CDR2 SYGVKD. Here the CDR3 reads CAISESTTSSEAFF. CDR3 nucleotides: TGTGCCATCAGTGAGTCGACGACAAGTAGTGAAGCTTTCTTT.

This chain joins TRBV23-1 and TRBJ2-5; 9 bases align to TRBD2. TRBV23-1 is identified as an open reading frame with a role that is uncertain. V shed 4 bases, J shed 2 bases, and the junction held 2 bases outside the gene matches. CDR3 length: 14 residues. CDR3 region: CASSRSGGQETQYF. DNA for the CDR3: TGCGCCAGCAGTCGGAGCGGGGGGCAAGAGACCCAGTACTTC.

This clone has just one count. V is TRBV7-6 and J is TRBJ2-7; TRBD1 is a possible D gene (6 bases). This CDR3 spans 14 amino acids. V lost 4 bases, J lost 6 bases, and 16 bases lay in between. Germline V lookup: CDR1 SGHVS, CDR2 FNYEAQ. The CDR3 DNA follows: TGTGCCAGCAGCTCCGACCCCATGGGGGCCGAGCAGTACTTC. Protein: CASSSDPMGAEQYF.

J is TRBJ1-2 and V is TRBV4-3; weak D call: TRBD1 (5 bases). Germline V gene lookup returns CDR1 LGHNA and CDR2 YSLEER. The CDR3 consists of 13 residues. V was trimmed by 1 base and J by 2 bases, leaving 5 bases between them. The CDR3 region is CASSQAGNYGYTF. CDR3 coding DNA: TGCGCCAGCAGCCAAGCAGGGAACTATGGCTACACCTTC.

The V call is TRBV29-1, the J call TRBJ1-1; D gene uncertain. Trimming removed 0 bases at V and 7 bases at J, with 18 bases between. This CDR3 region has 15 residues. CDR1 is SQVTM and CDR2 is ANQGSEA in the germline V gene. CDR3 protein: CSVEDGSYGNIEAFF. The CDR3 DNA sequence: TGCAGCGTTGAAGATGGATCATACGGGAATATTGAAGCTTTCTTT.

CDR3 region: CASTPTSYEQYF. CDR3 sequence (DNA): TGTGCCAGCACCCCCACTAGCTACGAGCAGTACTTC. V and J are TRBV6-1 and TRBJ2-7; D is possibly TRBD2 (5 bases). V shed 7 bases and J shed 3 bases, with 10 bases lying between them. This CDR3 comprises 12 residues. CDR1 MNHNS and CDR2 SASEGT come from the germline V gene.

The rearrangement joins TRBV5-5 to TRBJ2-7; 8 nucleotides match TRBD1. The ends lost 4 bases at V and 9 bases at J; junction bases unmatched: 9. CDR1 SGHKS and CDR2 YYEKEE come from the germline V gene (reference sequence). The CDR3 is 13 residues long. For the CDR3, the DNA is TGTGCCAGCAGCATCGGGACAGGAATACGGCAGTACTTC. It translates to CASSIGTGIRQYF. The full variable domain, with the rest looked up from reference TRBV5-5 and TRBJ2-7, is DAGVTQSPTHLIKTRGQQVTLRCSPISGHKSVSWYQQVLGQGPQFIFQYYEKEERGRGNFPDRFSARQFPNYSSELNVNALLLGDSALYLCASSIGTGIRQYFGPGTRLTVT.

The chain uses TRBV5-1 and TRBJ1-6; D uncertain. CDR3 length equals 17 residues. Germline values: CDR1 SGHRS, CDR2 YFSETQ. V was pared by 5 bases and J by 0 bases, with 15 bases between. The CDR3 reads CASRTDPGGSYNSPLHF. The CDR3 DNA follows: TGCGCCAGCAGAACCGACCCTGGAGGCTCCTATAATTCACCCCTCCACTTT.

Written as DNA, the CDR3 is TGTGCCAGTAGTGTACAGGGTCCAGATACGCAGTATTTT. Protein product: CASSVQGPDTQYF. V and J are TRBV19 and TRBJ2-3, with D possibly being TRBD1 (6 bases). The germline V gene encodes CDR1 LNHDA and CDR2 SQIVND (reference sequence). The V end was cut by 5 bases, the J end by 4 bases, with 10 bases between. The CDR3 runs to 13 residues.

This clone was counted once. The chain combines TRBV2 with TRBJ1-4; TRBD1 matches at 8 bases. The ends lost 7 bases at V and 0 bases at J; junction bases unmatched: 4. Per germline, CDR1 SNHLY and CDR2 FYNNEI. The CDR3 is 15 residues long. As DNA, the CDR3 is TGTGCCAGCAAAGAGACAGGGGCAACTAATGAAAAACTGTTTTTT. Its translation: CASKETGATNEKLFF.

J is TRBJ2-5 and V is TRBV18; TRBD1 is a possible D gene (5 bases). V lost 0 bases and J lost 5, with 10 bases in between. There are 14 residues in the CDR3. Germline lookup yields CDR1 KGHSH and CDR2 LQKENI. The CDR3 loop is CASSPPVSGETQYF. The CDR3 coding sequence is TGTGCCAGCTCACCACCGGTGTCAGGGGAGACCCAGTACTTC.

The genes are TRBV6-1 and TRBJ2-7, with TRBD2 matching over 7 bases. V gave up 4 bases and J gave up 2 bases; unmatched junction bases: 5. From germline, CDR1 is MNHNS and CDR2 SASEGT. The CDR3 runs 14 residues. The chain's CDR3 is CASSAVAGAYEQYF. The CDR3 nucleotides are TGTGCCAGCAGTGCTGTCGCGGGAGCCTACGAGCAGTACTTC.

V gene TRBV2 combines with J gene TRBJ2-4; 11 bases align to TRBD1. With 8 bases clipped from V and 8 bases from J, the junction kept 5 bases outside the gene matches. Germline loops: CDR1 SNHLY, CDR2 FYNNEI. This CDR3 has 13 residues. CDR3 loop: CASGRDRGDIQYF. Here the CDR3 DNA reads TGTGCCAGCGGTCGGGACAGGGGGGACATTCAGTACTTC.

The rearrangement joins TRBV7-3 to TRBJ2-2; no clear D gene. CDR1 is SGHTA and CDR2 is FQGTGA in the germline V gene. The V end was cut by 4 bases, the J end by 3 bases, with 6 bases between. The CDR3 length is 13 residues. The CDR3 here is CASSYSHTGELFF. The CDR3, as DNA: TGTGCCAGCAGCTACAGTCACACCGGGGAGCTGTTTTTT.

CDR3 sequence (DNA): TGCGCCAGCAGCCAAGTGGCGGGAAATAGCAATCAGCCCCAGCATTTT. Translating gives CASSQVAGNSNQPQHF. The rearrangement joins TRBV4-1 to TRBJ1-5; D uncertain. Germline V gene sequence: CDR1 MGHRA, CDR2 YSYEKL. This CDR3 is 16 amino acids long. V lost 1 base and J lost 0, with 10 bases in between.

CDR3 coding DNA: TGTGCCAGTAGTCTACTACAGGGATCCTACGAGCAGTACTTC. This translates into CASSLLQGSYEQYF. This rearrangement joins TRBV19 to TRBJ2-7, with D possibly TRBD1 on 6 matching bases. This CDR3 comprises 14 residues. Trimming left V 5 bases short and J 1 base short, with 12 bases between. Per the germline V gene, CDR1 is LNHDA and CDR2 is SQIVND (reference sequence). Based on the CDR3 plus reference TRBV19 and TRBJ2-7, the full variable domain is DGGITQSPKYLFRKEGQNVTLSCEQNLNHDAMYWYRQDPGQGLRLIYYSQIVNDFQKGDIAEGYSVSREKKESFPLTVTSAQKNPTAFYLCASSLLQGSYEQYFGPGTRLTVT.

This clone occurred once. V usage is TRBV5-8 and J usage is TRBJ2-1; 10 bases are a match to TRBD1. Germline V gene lookup returns CDR1 SGHTS and CDR2 YDEGEE. Trimming cost V 1 base and J 10 bases; bases outside gene matches: 5. The CDR3 spans 14 residues. For the CDR3, the DNA is TGTGCCAGCAGCTTGTTGGACAGGGGGTCGGAGCAGTTCTTC. Protein product: CASSLLDRGSEQFF. The variable domain in full, completed from reference TRBV5-8 and TRBJ2-1, reads EAGVTQSPTHLIKTRGQQATLRCSPISGHTSVYWYQQALGLGLQFLLWYDEGEERNRGNFPPRFSGRQFPNYSSELNVNALELEDSALYLCASSLLDRGSEQFFGPGTRLTVL.